Listed below are T cell receptor beta chains from one sample, sequenced in a study of cytomegalovirus exposure and HLA in healthy donors. TCRdb's copy holds only in-frame clones and misses some; the assay was immunoSEQ multiplex PCR. The data hold around 250,000 clones, with roughly four fifths observed a single time. Input material: PBMCs. Every receptor here comes from an older woman in good health and CMV-seropositive. The CDR3 runs from the conserved cysteine through the conserved F or W. The order of the fields is J gene, CDR3 length, clone size, V gene, D gene, CDR3 protein, CDR3 DNA. D genes are given only for firm matches. The listing skips clone size in some rows; elsewhere it reads once, few, many or a size class.

>TRBJ2-1|16|.|TRBV5-1|TRBD2
CASSFGLAGGFDEQFF
TGCGCCAGCAGCTTCGGGCTAGCGGGAGGTTTCGATGAGCAGTTCTTC
>TRBJ2-1|12|.|TRBV4-1|.
CASSHLANEQFF
TGCGCCAGCAGCCACTTAGCGAATGAGCAGTTCTTC
>TRBJ2-1|15|.|TRBV5-1|TRBD2
CASSLRLAGGNEQFF
TGCGCCAGCAGCCTGAGACTAGCGGGAGGCAATGAGCAGTTCTTC
>TRBJ1-3|12|.|TRBV28|.
CASRGAGNTIYF
TGTGCCAGCAGGGGCGCTGGAAACACCATATATTTT
>TRBJ2-7|14|.|TRBV28|.
CASSMQGRSYEQYF
TGTGCCAGCAGTATGCAGGGTCGCTCCTACGAGCAGTACTTC
>TRBJ1-3|15|.|TRBV5-1|TRBD1
CASTSGGAGGNTIYF
TGCGCCAGCACCTCAGGGGGCGCGGGTGGAAACACCATATATTTT
>TRBJ2-3|14|.|TRBV11-3|.
CASSFDRSTDTQYF
TGTGCCAGCAGCTTCGACAGGAGCACAGATACGCAGTATTTT
>TRBJ1-2|14|once|TRBV28|.
CASRYPGSRHGYTF
TGTGCCAGCAGGTACCCCGGGAGCCGGCATGGCTACACCTTC
>TRBJ2-7|11|.|TRBV2|TRBD1
CASRTGAEQYF
TGTGCCAGCAGAACAGGGGCCGAGCAGTACTTC
>TRBJ2-3|15|.|TRBV5-1|TRBD2
CASSLAAGGADTQYF
TGCGCCAGCAGCTTGGCAGCGGGAGGGGCAGATACGCAGTATTTT
>TRBJ2-3|15|.|TRBV19|TRBD2
CASSSTSGNTDTQYF
TGTGCCAGTAGTTCGACTAGCGGTAACACAGATACGCAGTATTTT
>TRBJ2-3|14|.|TRBV6-6|.
CASRWTRSTDTQYF
TGTGCCAGCAGGTGGACTCGCAGCACAGATACGCAGTATTTT
>TRBJ2-5|14|.|TRBV5-4|TRBD2
CASSPLAGGETQYF
TGTGCCAGCAGCCCCTTAGCGGGAGGAGAGACCCAGTACTTC
>TRBJ2-3|16|.|TRBV1|.
CTSSHSSGRSTDTQYF
TGCACCAGCAGCCACTCCAGCGGGAGAAGCACAGATACGCAGTATTTT
>TRBJ2-4|17|.|TRBV2|TRBD2
CASSPRGGGTSKNIQYF
TGTGCCAGCAGTCCACGGGGAGGGGGGACTAGCAAAAACATTCAGTACTTC
>TRBJ2-1|16|.|TRBV15|TRBD2
CATSRGPASGYNEQFF
TGTGCCACCAGCAGAGGGCCAGCTAGCGGGTACAATGAGCAGTTCTTC
>TRBJ2-3|13|.|TRBV7-2|.
CASTPGSTDTQYF
TGTGCCAGCACCCCGGGGAGCACAGATACGCAGTATTTT
>TRBJ1-1|13|few|TRBV5-1|.
CASSLEQNTEAFF
TGCGCCAGCAGCTTGGAGCAGAACACTGAAGCTTTCTTT
>TRBJ2-5|13|.|TRBV4-1|.
CASSQFRSETQYF
TGCGCCAGCAGCCAGTTTAGATCAGAGACCCAGTACTTC
>TRBJ2-7|11|.|TRBV2|.
CASSEGPWGYF
TGTGCCAGCAGTGAGGGGCCTTGGGGGTACTTC
>TRBJ2-3|16|once|TRBV10-1|.
CASSESAGQNTDTQYF
TGCGCCAGCAGTGAGTCTGCTGGCCAGAACACAGATACGCAGTATTTT
>TRBJ1-1|13|few|TRBV6-6|.
CASSPYPDSEAFF
TGTGCCAGCAGCCCATATCCGGACAGCGAAGCTTTCTTT
>TRBJ1-5|16|.|TRBV15|.
CATSRDRTVRNQPQHF
TGTGCCACCAGCAGAGATAGGACAGTCCGGAATCAGCCCCAGCATTTT
>TRBJ2-7|15|.|TRBV10-3|TRBD1
CAIRGMTGITYEQYF
TGTGCCATCAGAGGGATGACAGGGATAACCTACGAGCAGTACTTC
>TRBJ2-2|15|.|TRBV27|TRBD2
CASTRGGFSTGELFF
TGTGCCAGCACCCGGGGGGGCTTCTCAACCGGGGAGCTGTTTTTT
>TRBJ1-3|16|.|TRBV6-5|TRBD1
CASSLTGAVSGNTIYF
TGTGCCAGCAGTTTGACAGGGGCAGTTTCTGGAAACACCATATATTTT
>TRBJ2-5|16|few|TRBV19|TRBD2
CASSISSGRGQETQYF
TGTGCCAGTAGTATTTCCAGCGGGAGGGGGCAAGAGACCCAGTACTTC
>TRBJ1-2|17|.|TRBV9|TRBD1
CASSVLGPGQGSGGYTF
TGTGCCAGCAGCGTTTTAGGGCCGGGACAGGGGTCGGGAGGCTACACCTTC
>TRBJ1-2|14|.|TRBV10-2|.
CASTLNRDNYGYTF
TGCGCCAGCACTTTGAACAGGGATAACTATGGCTACACCTTC
>TRBJ1-4|16|.|TRBV11-2|.
CASSSIRGGSHEKLFF
TGTGCCAGCAGCTCAATTAGGGGGGGATCACATGAAAAACTGTTTTTT
>TRBJ2-1|13|.|TRBV11-1|.
CASSAGFINEQFF
TGTGCCAGCAGCGCAGGGTTTATCAATGAGCAGTTCTTC
>TRBJ2-3|13|.|TRBV13|.
CASSLITADTQYF
TGTGCCAGCAGCTTAATCACTGCAGATACGCAGTATTTT
>TRBJ1-2|16|.|TRBV7-4|TRBD1
CASSLIGGQGYYGYTF
TGTGCCAGCAGCTTAATTGGCGGACAGGGGTACTATGGCTACACCTTC
>TRBJ2-1|17|.|TRBV30|TRBD2
CAWDGGRTSGSLHEQFF
TGTGCCTGGGATGGCGGTCGGACTAGCGGGAGTTTGCATGAGCAGTTCTTC
>TRBJ1-1|14|.|TRBV9|.
CASSRGGGNTEAFF
TGTGCCAGCAGCCGGGGCGGGGGGAACACTGAAGCTTTCTTT
>TRBJ2-1|15|.|TRBV4-2|.
CASSPTLSSYNEQFF
TGTGCCAGCAGCCCGACTCTTTCCTCCTACAATGAGCAGTTCTTC
>TRBJ2-5|16|once|TRBV7-6|.
CASSSGGNRVGETQYF
TGTGCCAGCAGCTCGGGAGGCAACAGGGTTGGCGAGACCCAGTACTTC
>TRBJ2-1|14|.|TRBV29-1|TRBD2
CSVEVGLASNEQFF
TGCAGCGTTGAAGTGGGACTAGCGAGCAATGAGCAGTTCTTC
>TRBJ2-2|15|.|TRBV5-1|.
CASSEGHSNTGELFF
TGCGCCAGCAGCGAGGGACACTCGAACACCGGGGAGCTGTTTTTT
>TRBJ2-6|16|.|TRBV18|.
CASSPGQASGANVLTF
TGTGCCAGCTCACCAGGGCAAGCCTCTGGGGCCAACGTCCTGACTTTC
>TRBJ1-1|14|few|TRBV7-3|TRBD1
CASSLRQGGTEAFF
TGTGCCAGCAGCCTCCGACAGGGTGGGACTGAAGCTTTCTTT
>TRBJ2-3|16|.|TRBV10-1|.
CASSGGDNVHSDTQYF
TGCGCCAGCAGTGGGGGCGACAACGTACACTCAGATACGCAGTATTTT
>TRBJ1-1|15|.|TRBV6-6|.
CASCGQTGTSYQAFF
TGTGCCAGCTGCGGGCAGACAGGCACATCGTATCAAGCTTTCTTT
>TRBJ2-7|13|.|TRBV13|TRBD2
CASSWGTTYEQYF
TGTGCCAGCAGCTGGGGGACTACCTACGAGCAGTACTTC
>TRBJ2-7|17|.|TRBV7-9|.
CASTPRVVQYGAYEQYF
TGTGCCAGCACCCCCCGCGTGGTGCAGTACGGAGCCTACGAGCAGTACTTC
>TRBJ2-1|18|.|TRBV28|TRBD2
CASTPPTSGRASYNEQFF
TGTGCCAGCACCCCCCCAACTAGCGGGAGGGCGAGCTACAATGAGCAGTTCTTC